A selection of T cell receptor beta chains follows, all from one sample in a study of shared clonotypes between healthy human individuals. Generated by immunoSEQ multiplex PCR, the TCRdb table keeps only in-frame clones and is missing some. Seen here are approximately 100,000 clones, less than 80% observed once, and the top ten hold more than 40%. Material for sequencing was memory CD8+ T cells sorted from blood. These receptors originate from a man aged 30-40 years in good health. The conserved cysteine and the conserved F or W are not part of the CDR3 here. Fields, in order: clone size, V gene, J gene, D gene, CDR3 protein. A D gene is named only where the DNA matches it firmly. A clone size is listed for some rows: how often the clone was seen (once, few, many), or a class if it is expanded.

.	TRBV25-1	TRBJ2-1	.	ASSESEHSGLRHEQF
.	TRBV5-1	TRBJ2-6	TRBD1	ASSFTGAGANVLT
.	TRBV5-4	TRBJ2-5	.	ASSLKVSARIPQETQY
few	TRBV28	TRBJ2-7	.	ATTLGGFYEQY
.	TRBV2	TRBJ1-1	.	ASSTNRVHEAF
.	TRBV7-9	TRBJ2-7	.	ASSLSDSAYEQY
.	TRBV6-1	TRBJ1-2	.	ASRSGHHTY
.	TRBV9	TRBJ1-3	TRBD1	ASSVGTGYNGNTIY
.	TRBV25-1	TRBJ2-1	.	ASIPQGYNEQF
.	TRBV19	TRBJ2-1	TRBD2	ASSIDAGGPSDNEQF
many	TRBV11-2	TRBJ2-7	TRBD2	ASTRTSGDYEQY
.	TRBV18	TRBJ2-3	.	ASSPRSKGSGTDTQY
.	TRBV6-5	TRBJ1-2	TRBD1	ASSSINRGLQGYT
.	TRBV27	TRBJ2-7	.	ASSLSGSGAYEQY
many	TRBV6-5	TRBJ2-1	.	ASSPGTWMSNEQF
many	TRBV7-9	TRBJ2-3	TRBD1	ASSSGTGDTDTQY
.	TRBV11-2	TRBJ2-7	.	ASSLVNYEQY
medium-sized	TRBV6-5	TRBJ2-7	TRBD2	ASRASGYEQY
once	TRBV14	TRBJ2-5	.	ASSQVGPFQETQY
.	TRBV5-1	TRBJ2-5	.	ASSDIQGQETQY
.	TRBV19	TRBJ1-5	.	ASKDGVGRGNQPQH
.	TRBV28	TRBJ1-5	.	ASGGLRRQPQH
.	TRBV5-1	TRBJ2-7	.	ASSDPGQSYEQY
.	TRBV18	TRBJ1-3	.	ASSRETGNTIY
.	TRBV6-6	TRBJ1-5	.	ASNRQLGNQPQH
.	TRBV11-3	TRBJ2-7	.	ASSLGGSGDYEQY
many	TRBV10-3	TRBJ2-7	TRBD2	ATLTGTSGYEQY
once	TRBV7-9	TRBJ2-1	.	ASSLGPSSYNEQF
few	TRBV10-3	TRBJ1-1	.	AISDPQGMNTEAF
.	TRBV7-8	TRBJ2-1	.	ASSLGRASEQF
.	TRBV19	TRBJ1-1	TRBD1	ASSTQTGTGLNTEAF